Listed below are T cell receptor beta chains from one sample, sequenced in a study of control samples from healthy donors and cancer patients. TCRdb's table, derived via immunoSEQ multiplex PCR, lists solely in-frame clones and lacks some. Of some 29,000 clones listed, around 90% are singletons. Sequencing was done on a sample of formalin-fixed, paraffin-embedded tissue. Source of these receptors: a female donor with melanoma. Both conserved end residues are trimmed from each CDR3. Clone size is stated in some rows and not others, as once, few, many or a class when expanded.

TRBV5-6 - ASSAGTGLSYEQY
TRBV4-1 - ASSQEGTGGYGYT
TRBV5-1 - ASSGQGGWHTGELF
TRBV4-1 few ASSQYQGVGGYT
TRBV6-1 - ASSESFGTGANQPQH
TRBV10-3 - AISRQGTMNTEAF
TRBV4-2 - ASSQEGGRGETQY
TRBV5-6 once ASSASGGYEQY
TRBV15 once ATSSLARTGNTQY
TRBV7-9 - ASSSQREGLYEQY
TRBV3-1/TRBV3-2 once ASSQDYNSEQY
TRBV11-2 once ASSTPRGGTDTQY
TRBV3-1/TRBV3-2 - ASSQGSNQPQH
TRBV12-3/TRBV12-4 - ATRTSSSYEQY
TRBV24-1 - ATSDTTVQPQH
TRBV19 - ASTPRDRGLDTQY